Sequencing of this T cell receptor (beta chain) was carried out in a study of blood T cell repertoires in COVID-19. Overall study context: Whether acute or convalescent, the COVID-19 samples came from the United States, Italy and Spain. T cells, B-cell-depleted T cells, or PBMCs provided the cDNA or gDNA that served as material.

In the authors' methods: Amplification of reference gene primers was used by the study to estimate nucleated cell counts. Repertoires were generated with immunoSEQ multiplex PCR, while TCRdb's copy carries only in-frame clones and drops some. The V and J calls and the clone size are those of that table, but D and trimming were determined from the DNA. The sample includes 42,000 or so clones, roughly 90% of them seen just once. The germline CDR1 and CDR2 sequences are LNHDA and SQIVND (reference sequence). The CDR3 covers 15 residues. About this clone: The junction departs from the called germline gene at one end, perhaps through a read error.

The sequenced sample consisted of peripheral blood. The sequence derives from a human donor in a cohort sampled during active COVID-19. This sequence joins TRBV19 and TRBJ2-7; D unresolved. CDR3 bases: TGTGCCAGTAGTATAGATCCCGGCAGGTCCTCCGAGCAGTACTTC. This encodes CASSIDPGRSSEQYF.